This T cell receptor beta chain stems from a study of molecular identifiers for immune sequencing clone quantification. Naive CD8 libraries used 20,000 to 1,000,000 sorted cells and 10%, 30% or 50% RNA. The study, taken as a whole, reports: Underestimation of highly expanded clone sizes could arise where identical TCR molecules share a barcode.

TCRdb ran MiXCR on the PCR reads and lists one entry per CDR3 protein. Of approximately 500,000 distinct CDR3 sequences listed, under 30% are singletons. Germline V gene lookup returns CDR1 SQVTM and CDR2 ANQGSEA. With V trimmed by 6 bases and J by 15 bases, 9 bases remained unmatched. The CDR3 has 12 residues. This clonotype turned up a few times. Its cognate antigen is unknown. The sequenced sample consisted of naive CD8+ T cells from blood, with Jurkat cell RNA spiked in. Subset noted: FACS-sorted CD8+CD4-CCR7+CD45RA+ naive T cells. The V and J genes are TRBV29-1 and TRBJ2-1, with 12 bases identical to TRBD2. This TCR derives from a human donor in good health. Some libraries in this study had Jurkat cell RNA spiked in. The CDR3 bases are TGCAGCGTGGCGACTAGCGGGAGTTTTCGGTTCTTC. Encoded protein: CSVATSGSFRFF.